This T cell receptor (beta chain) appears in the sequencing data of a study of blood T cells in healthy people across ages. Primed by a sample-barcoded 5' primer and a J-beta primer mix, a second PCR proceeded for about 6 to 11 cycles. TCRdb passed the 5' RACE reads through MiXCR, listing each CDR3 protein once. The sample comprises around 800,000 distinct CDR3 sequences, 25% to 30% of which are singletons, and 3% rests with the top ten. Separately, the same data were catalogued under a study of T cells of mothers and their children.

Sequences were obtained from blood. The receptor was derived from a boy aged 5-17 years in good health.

This CDR3 is CASSESAGQPQHF. DNA for the CDR3: TGTGCCAGCAGCGAATCCGCCGGTCAGCCCCAGCATTTT. The gene calls are TRBV2 and TRBJ1-5; no reliable D call. CDR3 length: 13 amino acids. Trimming cost V 6 bases and J 6 bases, with 12 bases left between them. Germline-derived CDR1 and CDR2 are SNHLY and FYNNEI.